Listed below are T cell receptor beta chains from one sample, sequenced in a study of cytomegalovirus exposure and HLA in healthy donors. The repertoire was sequenced with immunoSEQ multiplex PCR; TCRdb's copy has only in-frame clones and lacks some. Here the sample spans around 120,000 clones, roughly four fifths being singletons. The sample taken for sequencing was PBMCs. The receptor set was obtained from a woman between 50 and 59 years old in good health and CMV-seronegative. Each CDR3 is given with its conserved first and last residue. A D gene is named only where the DNA matches it firmly. Clone size is not always given. Where it is, it says once, few, many or a class for expanded clones.

J	size	D	V	CDR3	DNA
TRBJ2-5	-	-	TRBV5-4	CASSLALAGQETQYF	TGTGCCAGCAGCTTGGCTTTAGCCGGACAAGAGACCCAGTACTTC
TRBJ2-1	-	-	TRBV5-1	CASSLPLSSYNEQFF	TGCGCCAGCAGCCTACCTTTGAGCTCCTACAATGAGCAGTTCTTC
TRBJ2-6	-	-	TRBV2	CASSEQGLTNVLTF	TGTGCCAGCAGTGAACAGGGATTGACCAACGTCCTGACTTTC
TRBJ2-5	-	TRBD1	TRBV18	CASSPAGTDQETQYF	TGTGCCAGCTCACCCGCCGGGACAGATCAAGAGACCCAGTACTTC
TRBJ2-3	once	-	TRBV29-1	CSVERVGDTQYF	TGCAGCGTAGAGCGGGTGGGAGATACGCAGTATTTT
TRBJ2-7	-	TRBD1	TRBV10-3	CAISLQTGQGPYEQYF	TGTGCCATCAGTTTACAAACGGGACAGGGTCCCTACGAGCAGTACTTC
TRBJ2-3	few	-	TRBV6-4	CASSDRGTDMDTQYF	TGTGCCAGCAGTGACAGGGGGACGGACATGGATACGCAGTATTTT
TRBJ1-1	-	-	TRBV29-1	CSVQTVNTEAFF	TGCAGCGTTCAGACAGTGAACACTGAAGCTTTCTTT
TRBJ1-1	-	TRBD1	TRBV10-3	CAISFPGGLTEAFF	TGTGCCATCAGTTTTCCAGGGGGTTTAACTGAAGCTTTCTTT
TRBJ1-1	few	-	TRBV7-9	CASSLERGQGGTEAFF	TGTGCCAGCAGCTTAGAACGAGGGCAGGGAGGCACTGAAGCTTTCTTT
TRBJ2-3	-	-	TRBV29-1	CSVVAGTDTQYF	TGCAGCGTTGTGGCGGGCACAGATACGCAGTATTTT
TRBJ2-4	-	-	TRBV6-1	CASSATVNIQYF	TGTGCCAGCAGCGCGACAGTAAACATTCAGTACTTC
TRBJ2-4	once	TRBD1	TRBV19	CASSTRQGNIQYF	TGTGCCAGTAGTACCAGACAGGGTAACATTCAGTACTTC
TRBJ2-1	few	-	TRBV4-3	CASALGSYNEQFF	TGCGCCAGCGCCCTAGGCTCCTACAATGAGCAGTTCTTC
TRBJ2-7	few	-	TRBV7-2	CASSLGRVSSYEQYF	TGTGCCAGCAGCTTAGGACGGGTAAGCTCCTACGAGCAGTACTTC
TRBJ2-2	-	-	TRBV28	CASRPQGNTGELFF	TGTGCCAGCAGGCCGCAGGGTAACACCGGGGAGCTGTTTTTT
TRBJ2-5	-	TRBD1	TRBV18	CASSLGQGNQETQYF	TGTGCCAGCTCGTTGGGACAGGGAAACCAAGAGACCCAGTACTTC
TRBJ1-1	once	TRBD1	TRBV28	CASSIDRGRTEAFF	TGTGCCAGCAGTATCGACAGGGGGCGAACTGAAGCTTTCTTT
TRBJ2-3	-	TRBD2	TRBV6-5	CASSRGLAGTDTQYF	TGTGCCAGCAGTCGAGGACTAGCGGGCACAGATACGCAGTATTTT
TRBJ2-1	-	TRBD1	TRBV19	CASRRPGQGYNEQFF	TGTGCCAGTAGAAGGCCGGGACAGGGATACAATGAGCAGTTCTTC
TRBJ2-1	-	-	TRBV4-3	CASSQDWSRTGAFF	TGCGCCAGCAGCCAAGATTGGAGCCGTACCGGCGCGTTCTTC
TRBJ1-1	-	-	TRBV7-2	CASSPYGGNTEAFF	TGTGCCAGCAGCCCCTACGGAGGGAACACTGAAGCTTTCTTT
TRBJ2-7	once	TRBD1	TRBV5-1	CASSQGGPFYEQYF	TGCGCCAGCAGTCAAGGGGGCCCCTTTTACGAGCAGTACTTC
TRBJ1-2	once	-	TRBV29-1	CSVDMEAAARYGYTF	TGCAGCGTTGACATGGAGGCAGCGGCCCGTTATGGCTACACCTTC
TRBJ2-7	-	TRBD2	TRBV28	CASSRGLVEGYEQYF	TGTGCCAGCAGCCGCGGACTAGTGGAGGGCTACGAGCAGTACTTC
TRBJ1-1	few	-	TRBV7-3	CASSQAGNTEAFF	TGTGCCAGCAGCCAAGCGGGGAACACTGAAGCTTTCTTT
TRBJ1-2	-	-	TRBV29-1	CSVGDLPDGYPF	TGCAGCGTTGGGGACTTACCCGATGGCTACCCCTTC
TRBJ1-4	-	-	TRBV7-6	CASSLGRSNEKLFF	TGTGCCAGCAGCTTAGGCAGGTCTAATGAAAAACTGTTTTTT
TRBJ2-1	few	TRBD2	TRBV7-2	CASSSRTSGRSPIEQFF	TGTGCCAGCAGCTCCAGGACTAGCGGGAGATCCCCCATTGAGCAGTTCTTC
TRBJ2-7	few	TRBD2	TRBV9	CASSGRGGPEQYF	TGTGCCAGCAGCGGCCGCGGGGGGCCCGAGCAGTACTTC
TRBJ2-7	-	TRBD2	TRBV18	CASSLAPSSGTYEQYF	TGTGCCAGCTCTCTAGCCCCGTCTAGCGGGACCTACGAGCAGTACTTC
TRBJ1-5	-	-	TRBV7-8	CASSLGQGNQPQHF	TGTGCCAGCAGCCTAGGGCAGGGCAATCAGCCCCAGCATTTT
TRBJ1-5	few	-	TRBV19	CASQDTSNQPQHF	TGTGCCAGCCAGGATACAAGCAATCAGCCCCAGCATTTT
TRBJ2-1	-	TRBD2	TRBV28	CASSWAAGASSEQFF	TGTGCCAGCAGTTGGGCAGCGGGAGCTAGCTCTGAGCAGTTCTTC
TRBJ1-4	-	-	TRBV7-9	CASSLGGTTNEKLFF	TGTGCCAGCAGCTTAGGTGGCACAACTAATGAAAAACTGTTTTTT
TRBJ2-3	-	TRBD1	TRBV25-1	CASSEPGQGTDTQYF	TGTGCCAGCAGTGAACCCGGACAGGGGACAGATACGCAGTATTTT
TRBJ2-3	-	-	TRBV19	CASSNPGGSATQYF	TGTGCCAGTAGTAACCCCGGAGGGTCGGCTACGCAGTATTTT
TRBJ2-2	-	-	TRBV19	CASNTGPGELFF	TGTGCCAGTAATACAGGGCCCGGGGAGCTGTTTTTT
TRBJ2-7	-	-	TRBV4-2	CASSQEIRRVFLYEQYF	TGTGCCAGCAGCCAAGAGATTAGGAGGGTATTTCTCTACGAGCAGTACTTC
TRBJ1-5	-	-	TRBV5-4	CASSANRDQPQHF	TGTGCCAGCAGCGCAAACAGGGACCAGCCCCAGCATTTT
TRBJ2-3	-	TRBD1	TRBV7-9	CASRLPGGVGDTQYF	TGTGCCAGCAGGTTACCAGGGGGCGTTGGAGATACGCAGTATTTT
TRBJ2-7	-	-	TRBV2	CASSGRGSYEQYF	TGTGCCAGCAGTGGCAGGGGTTCCTACGAGCAGTACTTC
TRBJ2-1	few	TRBD2	TRBV4-1	CASGRLAGVNEQFF	TGCGCCAGCGGACGACTAGCGGGAGTCAATGAGCAGTTCTTC
TRBJ2-1	-	TRBD2	TRBV5-8	CASSPTSGSFHNEQFF	TGTGCCAGCAGCCCTACTAGCGGTTCTTTCCACAATGAGCAGTTCTTC
TRBJ1-5	-	-	TRBV7-2	CASSLASRGGFTSNQPQHF	TGTGCCAGCAGCTTAGCCTCCAGGGGAGGGTTTACGAGCAATCAGCCCCAGCATTTT
TRBJ2-7	-	TRBD2	TRBV19	CASSEVLADSYEQYF	TGTGCCAGTAGTGAGGTACTAGCGGACTCCTACGAGCAGTACTTC
TRBJ1-2	-	-	TRBV7-9	CASSFRVGGENGYGYTF	TGTGCCAGCAGCTTTCGCGTTGGAGGGGAGAATGGGTATGGCTACACCTTC
TRBJ1-1	-	-	TRBV28	CASSPPTLNTEAFF	TGTGCCAGCAGTCCCCCGACACTGAACACTGAAGCTTTCTTT
TRBJ2-3	few	-	TRBV2	CASSQTTDTQYF	TGTGCCAGCAGTCAAACAACCGATACGCAGTATTTT
TRBJ1-2	-	TRBD1	TRBV30	CAWSPGGRYGYPF	TGTGCCTGGAGTCCAGGGGGGAGGTATGGCTACCCCTTC